The sequence of this T cell receptor beta chain was determined in a study of blood T cell repertoires in COVID-19. Study-level background: COVID-19 samples from acute and convalescent phases originated in the United States, Italy and Spain. In each case, the material was cDNA or gDNA derived from T cells, B-cell-depleted T cells, or PBMCs.

CDR3 length: 15 amino acids. J lost 4 bases, V lost 4 bases, and 7 bases had no gene match. CDR1 and CDR2 from the germline V gene are SGDLS and YYNGEE. In the source study's methods: By means of reference gene primer amplification, nucleated cell counts were estimated. Some clones are missing from TCRdb's copy, which holds only in-frame ones; the method was immunoSEQ multiplex PCR. V, J and clone size reflect that table, while D and trimming were determined from the DNA. The sample yields some 180,000 clones, 70% to 90% seen once. The sample was peripheral blood. V gene TRBV9 combines with J gene TRBJ2-5; 10 positions match TRBD2. This TCR was recovered from a man aged 55 to 70 with active or convalescent COVID-19. The CDR3 is CASSLSGGGRETQYF. The CDR3 region has the DNA TGTGCCAGCAGCTTAAGCGGGGGGGGCAGAGAGACCCAGTACTTC. Full variable domain (rest looked up from reference TRBV9 and TRBJ2-5): DSGVTQTPKHLITATGQRVTLRCSPRSGDLSVYWYQQSLDQGLQFLIQYYNGEERAKGNILERFSAQQFPDLHSELNLSSLELGDSALYFCASSLSGGGRETQYFGPGTRLLVL.